Included here is one TCR beta chain sequence, with context. The antigen is unknown. The sample is drawn from a study of T cell responses to AZD1222 COVID-19 vaccine. Whole-study findings and limits: Repertoire sampling occurred only after the peak T cell response. In a largely white British group with more females than males, clonal diversity was possibly underestimated. Regions 160-218 and 743-854 dominated among vaccine-associated CD4 TCRs spanning spike. The breadth and depth of Spike-specific TCRs increased once two AZD1222 doses had been given.

Data came from immunoSEQ multiplex PCR; TCRdb stores just in-frame clones and leaves some out. The sample includes 65,000 to 75,000 clones, around 82% seen only once; the top ten take around 48%. Germline CDR1 and CDR2: SGHTA and FQGNSA. V was clipped by 10 bases and J by 1 base, with 12 bases between them. The CDR3 extends over 13 amino acids. The clonotype originates from an adult who received the AZD1222 COVID-19 vaccine. The specimen was peripheral blood, collected 28 days after the second AZD1222 dose. The chain links TRBV7-2 to TRBJ2-3, with D hard to call. The CDR3 DNA sequence: TGTGCCACGTTGTCCCGTCGCACAGATACGCAGTATTTT. This codes for CATLSRRTDTQYF.